Shown below are 7 T cell receptor beta chains from a single sample sequenced in a study of blood T cell dynamics during melanoma immunotherapy. Profiled with immunoSEQ multiplex PCR; TCRdb holds only in-frame clones, not every one. The table lists about 5,800 clones, 87% of them singletons. Time point indicated: pre-treatment baseline. This specimen was blood, taken from a patient treated with checkpoint blockade. The receptor set was obtained from a human donor with melanoma.

V usage is TRBV7-2 and J usage is TRBJ2-3, with 11 bases matching TRBD2. The CDR3 is made up of 16 amino acids. Trimming removed 5 bases from V and 5 bases from J; junction bases left unmatched: 9. Germline V gene lookup returns CDR1 SGHTA and CDR2 FQGNSA. The CDR3 DNA follows: TGTGCCAGCAGCGATGGTAGCGGGGGGGCCATAGATACGCAGTATTTT. It encodes CASSDGSGGAIDTQYF.

The rearrangement links TRBV6-5 to TRBJ1-1; D remains unclear. The length of the CDR3 is 13 residues. The germline V gene encodes CDR1 MNHEY and CDR2 SVGAGI. V lost 0 bases and J 5 bases, leaving 7 bases between the germline ends. As DNA, the CDR3 is TGTGCCAGCAGTTACTCGGCAGCAACTGAAGCTTTCTTT. Its protein is CASSYSAATEAFF.

V usage is TRBV6-5 and J usage is TRBJ2-5; possible D gene TRBD2, 5 bases. Germline CDR1 MNHEY, CDR2 SVGAGI. The CDR3 totals 11 residues. V lost 5 bases and J lost 7, with 8 bases in between. The CDR3 region has the DNA TGTGCCAGCAGTCTTCGGGGGACCCAGTACTTC. Encoded protein: CASSLRGTQYF.

This clone was observed a handful of times. CDR3 region: CASSLTGTALRSLHF. The CDR3 nucleotides are TGTGCCAGCAGCCTAACCGGGACTGCCCTTAGGTCCCTCCACTTT. The V call is TRBV5-4, the J call TRBJ1-6; weak D call: TRBD1 (5 bases). The CDR3 has 15 amino acids. CDR1 is SGHNT, CDR2 YYREEE, per germline (reference sequence). V lost 4 bases and J 14 bases, leaving 22 bases between the germline ends.

The chain links TRBV27 to TRBJ2-5; weak D call: TRBD2 (5 bases). CDR1 and CDR2 (germline): MNHEY, SMNVEV (reference sequence). This CDR3 is 13 amino acids long. V was pared by 5 bases and J by 0 bases, with 7 bases between. CDR3 protein: CASSPGYQETQYF. In nucleotides, the CDR3 is TGTGCCAGCAGTCCGGGGTACCAAGAGACCCAGTACTTC.

The chain recombines TRBV5-1 with TRBJ2-2, with D perhaps matching TRBD1 (6 bases). The germline CDR1 and CDR2 sequences are SGHRS and YFSETQ. The CDR3 length is 14 residues. V gave up 7 bases and J gave up 0 bases, with 10 bases separating them. CDR3 sequence (DNA): TGCGCCAGCGTGGACAGATCGAACACCGGGGAGCTGTTTTTT. It yields the protein CASVDRSNTGELFF.

The chain carries TRBV28 and TRBJ2-1, with TRBD1 matching over 10 bases. Germline CDR1 reads MDHEN; CDR2 reads SYDVKM. After removal of 2 bases from V and 5 bases from J, the junction contained 6 bases not matched to a gene. CDR3 length equals 16 residues. Here the CDR3 DNA reads TGTGCCAGCAGTTTACCGGGACAGGGGCTGAACAATGAGCAGTTCTTC. It encodes CASSLPGQGLNNEQFF.